Presented here are 21 T cell receptor beta chains from one specimen sequenced in a study of T-cell memory formation after mild COVID-19. TCRdb re-analysed the 5' RACE reads in MiXCR, keeping a single row per CDR3 protein. The sample records some 450,000 distinct CDR3 sequences, approximately 20% being singletons. Material: PBMCs or a T cell subset sorted from them (not recorded which). The source of these receptors is an adult woman who had mild COVID-19 (a few samples of this study predate the infection). Cell type and time point are not known.

This clonotype was observed a few times. This chain links TRBV11-3 with TRBJ2-4; D call uncertain. Germline CDR1 is SGHNT and CDR2 is YENEEA. The V end lost 1 base, the J end lost 7 bases, and 17 bases lay between the germline ends. The CDR3 has 16 amino acids. The DNA of the CDR3 is TGTGCCAGCAGCTTAGCCACACAGAGCCCCCTTAACATTCAGTACTTC. Translated: CASSLATQSPLNIQYF.

The table lists this clonotype with a few counts. The genes are TRBV3-1 and TRBJ2-1; the match to TRBD2 covers 14 bases. The CDR3 spans 17 residues. Germline loops: CDR1 LGHDT, CDR2 YNNKEL (reference sequence). V lost 2 bases to trimming and J lost 3 bases; unmatched junction nucleotides: 3. For the CDR3, the DNA is TGTGCCAGCAGCCAATACGGACTAGCGGGGGGCTACAATGAGCAGTTCTTC. Translation gives CASSQYGLAGGYNEQFF.

This clonotype has more than one count but fewer than ten. V is TRBV20-1 and J is TRBJ2-1; D gene uncertain. The CDR3 has 13 amino acids. The V end lost 0 bases, the J end lost 6 bases, and 9 bases lay between the germline ends. Germline loops: CDR1 DFQATT, CDR2 SNEGSKA (reference sequence). CDR3 sequence: CSARDLLGNEQFF. The CDR3 DNA sequence: TGCAGTGCTAGAGATCTCTTAGGCAATGAGCAGTTCTTC.

The CDR3 sequence is CASSQSRQDNQPQHF. As DNA, the CDR3 is TGCGCCAGCAGTCAGAGTAGACAGGACAATCAGCCCCAGCATTTT. The chain recombines TRBV23-1 with TRBJ1-5, with D perhaps matching TRBD1 (6 bases). TRBV23-1 is filed as an ORF, its function uncertain. The CDR3 is made up of 15 amino acids. The V and J ends lost 3 bases and 3 bases respectively, with 12 bases between them.

This clonotype was seen a handful of times. J is TRBJ1-1 and V is TRBV4-1, with D maybe TRBD1 (5 bases). Trimming pared 1 base from V and 1 base from J, leaving 10 bases between. This CDR3 has 15 amino acids. Germline V gene sequence: CDR1 MGHRA, CDR2 YSYEKL. The CDR3 protein is CASSQAAQGNTEAFF. CDR3 nucleotide sequence: TGCGCCAGCAGCCAAGCCGCCCAGGGGAACACTGAAGCTTTCTTT.

This chain links TRBV5-1 with TRBJ2-7, with D perhaps TRBD2 (6 bases). Germline V gene sequence: CDR1 SGHRS, CDR2 YFSETQ. V lost 5 bases and J lost 3, with 12 bases in between. The length of the CDR3 is 13 residues. For the CDR3, the DNA is TGCGCCAGCAGACCTATCGGGGGCTACGAGCAGTACTTC. The encoded protein is CASRPIGGYEQYF.

This clonotype has more than one count but fewer than ten. V is TRBV5-5 and J is TRBJ2-1, with 7 bases that match TRBD2. The V and J ends lost 1 base and 6 bases, in that order; junction bases with no gene match: 7. Germline CDR1 and CDR2: SGHKS and YYEKEE (reference sequence). The CDR3 is 15 residues long. The CDR3 sequence: CASSLLGGGSNEQFF. DNA for the CDR3: TGTGCCAGCAGCTTGCTGGGGGGAGGGTCCAATGAGCAGTTCTTC.

This clonotype was picked up a small number of times. V is TRBV12-3 or TRBV12-4 and J is TRBJ1-2; D remains unclear. This CDR3 contains 14 residues. Trimming pared 2 bases from V and 8 bases from J, leaving 15 bases between. The CDR3 bases are TGTGCCAGCAGTTTACAAGGTGCAGGCTGGGGCTACACCTTC. Translated, it gives CASSLQGAGWGYTF.

This clonotype has a single count. The chain links TRBV2 to TRBJ2-4; D is undetermined. This CDR3 contains 14 residues. The germline V gene has CDR1 SNHLY and CDR2 FYNNEI. Trimming cost V 2 bases and J 4 bases, with 9 bases left between them. Here the CDR3 DNA reads TGTGCCAGCAGTGAATCCTACCTGAAAAACATTCAGTACTTC. Its protein is CASSESYLKNIQYF.

This clonotype has only a few counts. The rearrangement joins TRBV7-9 to TRBJ2-7, with a possible D match to TRBD2 (5 bases). The germline V gene encodes CDR1 SEHNR and CDR2 FQNEAQ (reference sequence). CDR3 length: 13 residues. V lost 4 bases, J lost 5 bases, and 12 bases lay in between. Written as DNA, the CDR3 is TGTGCCAGCAGCTCCGGACTGGGAGACGAGCAGTACTTC. Amino acid sequence: CASSSGLGDEQYF. Full variable domain (missing parts from reference TRBV7-9 and TRBJ2-7): DTGVSQNPRHKITKRGQNVTFRCDPISEHNRLYWYRQTLGQGPEFLTYFQNEAQLEKSRLLSDRFSAERPKGSFSTLEIQRTEQGDSAMYLCASSSGLGDEQYFGPGTRLTVT.

The V call is TRBV6-5, the J call TRBJ1-1; D possibly corresponds to TRBD1 (5 bases). Per the germline V gene, CDR1 is MNHEY and CDR2 is SVGAGI. The CDR3 is made up of 14 amino acids. Trimming removed 7 bases from V and 1 base from J, with 13 bases in between. This chain's CDR3 is CASISRAENTEAFF. The CDR3 DNA follows: TGTGCCAGCATTTCCAGGGCGGAGAACACTGAAGCTTTCTTT.

This clonotype appeared a few times. This chain links TRBV2 with TRBJ1-4; 8 nucleotides match TRBD1. The CDR3 extends over 15 amino acids. With V trimmed by 1 base and J by 8 bases, 6 bases remained unmatched. Germline V lookup: CDR1 SNHLY, CDR2 FYNNEI. This CDR3 reads CASSEGGQGGEKLFF. CDR3 coding DNA: TGTGCCAGCAGTGAAGGAGGACAGGGAGGCGAAAAACTGTTTTTT.

The rearrangement links TRBV7-8 to TRBJ1-2, with TRBD1 matching over 7 bases. This CDR3 has 15 residues. The trim removed 5 bases at V and 8 bases at J, leaving 14 bases unmatched. Germline V gives CDR1 SGHVS, CDR2 FQNEAQ. In DNA form, the CDR3 reads TGTGCCAGCAGCAGCTTGGACACGGGACAGTCCGGCTACACCTTC. Encoded protein: CASSSLDTGQSGYTF.

In DNA form, the CDR3 reads TGCAGCGTTGTTCTGGGGACACGGGGCCGCTCTGGAAACACCATATATTTT. This sequence encodes CSVVLGTRGRSGNTIYF. This chain uses TRBV29-1 with TRBJ1-3, with D perhaps matching TRBD1 (6 bases). Germline CDR1 and CDR2: SQVTM and ANQGSEA. Trimming shortened V by 4 bases and J by 0 bases, and 19 bases separated the two germline ends. CDR3 size: 17 residues.

This clonotype was recorded a few times. CDR3 in amino acids: CASTRGVGGTDTQYF. The CDR3 region has the DNA TGCGCCAGCACCCGAGGGGTTGGGGGCACAGATACGCAGTATTTT. This sequence joins TRBV4-3 and TRBJ2-3; D possibly uses TRBD1 or TRBD2 (5 bases each). V shed 7 bases and J shed 1 base, with 15 bases lying between them. Germline V gene lookup returns CDR1 LGHNA and CDR2 YSLEER. The CDR3 sequence is 15 residues long.

The chain links TRBV7-8 to TRBJ1-1; D is uncertain. Germline CDR1 SGHVS, CDR2 FQNEAQ. The CDR3 is 14 residues long. V was pared by 5 bases and J by 10 bases, with 20 bases between. The CDR3 protein is CASSRIVVARRAFF. DNA for the CDR3: TGTGCCAGCAGCCGAATCGTGGTAGCACGGCGAGCTTTCTTT. Full variable domain (rest looked up from reference TRBV7-8 and TRBJ1-1): GAGVSQSPRYKVAKRGQDVALRCDPISGHVSLFWYQQALGQGPEFLTYFQNEAQLDKSGLPSDRFFAERPEGSVSTLKIQRTQQEDSAVYLCASSRIVVARRAFFGQGTRLTVV.

The chain uses TRBV6-5 and TRBJ2-3; unclear D gene. The CDR3 sequence is 12 residues long. The ends were cut back, 6 bases at V and 6 bases at J, with 10 bases in the middle. Germline assignment: CDR1 MNHEY and CDR2 SVGAGI. CDR3 nucleotide sequence: TGTGCCAGCAGCCCCGGAGAGGATACGCAGTATTTT. Protein: CASSPGEDTQYF.

This clonotype was counted many times. V is TRBV29-1 and J is TRBJ1-1, with a tentative D call TRBD1 (5 bases). The V gene's germline CDR1 is SQVTM and CDR2 ANQGSEA. V shed 4 bases and J shed 1 base, with 7 bases lying between them. CDR3 length: 12 amino acids. This CDR3 reads CSVGGWNTEAFF. In DNA, the CDR3 is TGCAGCGTTGGGGGGTGGAACACTGAAGCTTTCTTT.

This clonotype was picked up a small number of times. The genes are TRBV19 and TRBJ1-1; a weak D match, TRBD1 (6 bases). The germline V and J ends were trimmed by 4 bases and 1 base, with 13 bases remaining between them. This CDR3 is built from 15 residues. The germline CDR1 and CDR2 sequences are LNHDA and SQIVND (reference sequence). CDR3 DNA sequence: TGTGCCAGTAGTAGAGGACAGATCAGGAACACTGAAGCTTTCTTT. Protein product: CASSRGQIRNTEAFF.

This clonotype came up a few times. The chain recombines TRBV7-6 with TRBJ2-5; 9 nucleotides align to TRBD1. Germline CDR1 is SGHVS and CDR2 is FNYEAQ. The CDR3 totals 16 residues. V shed 0 bases, J shed 3 bases, and the junction held 5 bases outside the gene matches. Here the CDR3 reads CASSLAETGGEETQYF. CDR3 nucleotide sequence: TGTGCCAGCAGCTTAGCGGAGACAGGGGGAGAAGAGACCCAGTACTTC. Using reference TRBV7-6 and TRBJ2-5 for the parts outside the CDR3, the full variable domain is GAGVSQSPRYKVTKRGQDVALRCDPISGHVSLYWYRQALGQGPEFLTYFNYEAQQDKSGLPNDRFSAERPEGSISTLTIQRTEQRDSAMYRCASSLAETGGEETQYFGPGTRLLVL.

The J gene is TRBJ1-1, the V gene TRBV5-1, with D possibly TRBD1 on 6 matching bases. This CDR3 has 16 amino acids. The V and J ends lost 4 bases and 1 base respectively, with 17 bases between them. CDR1 and CDR2 (germline): SGHRS, YFSETQ. The CDR3 loop is CASSHSVGAGNTEAFF. The CDR3 DNA reads TGCGCCAGCAGCCATTCGGTGGGGGCGGGGAACACTGAAGCTTTCTTT.